This entry lists 26 T cell receptor beta chains sequenced from one sample in a study of follicular helper T cells after annual influenza vaccination. Here immunoSEQ multiplex PCR was the method, and the copy in TCRdb shows in-frame clones only, minus some. The data hold 11,000 to 15,000 clones, with roughly 86% observed a single time. Time point denoted: 2014-2015 season, pre-vaccination. The sequencing used CXCR5- memory CD4+ T cells sorted from blood, collected on the day of influenza vaccination. The receptors derive from an adult who received the influenza vaccine.

This clone was seen a few times. The chain uses TRBV7-2 and TRBJ2-7, with a weak D call TRBD1 (5 bases). The length of the CDR3 is 13 residues. From germline, CDR1 is SGHTA and CDR2 FQGNSA. V was trimmed by 2 bases and J by 7 bases, leaving 12 bases between them. The CDR3 DNA sequence: TGTGCCAGCAGCTTAAGACAGCTGGAGGAGCAGTACTTC. Protein sequence: CASSLRQLEEQYF.

The chain carries TRBV7-2 and TRBJ2-3; no firm D call. CDR1 SGHTA and CDR2 FQGNSA come from the germline V gene. V was trimmed by 5 bases and J by 0 bases, leaving 6 bases between them. The CDR3 contains 13 residues. The CDR3 region has the DNA TGTGCCAGCAGCCTTGCTAGCACAGATACGCAGTATTTT. Translating gives CASSLASTDTQYF.

The rearrangement joins TRBV2 to TRBJ1-1; 10 nucleotides agree with TRBD1. The CDR3 runs 16 residues. From germline, CDR1 is SNHLY and CDR2 FYNNEI. Germline trimming cut 7 bases from V and 4 bases from J; bases unmatched to any gene: 12. CDR3 nucleotide sequence: TGTGCCAGCAATAGACAGGGGGCATTTCGGGGCACTGAAGCTTTCTTT. Amino acid sequence: CASNRQGAFRGTEAFF.

This clone turned up a few times. The V gene is TRBV19, the J gene TRBJ1-5; no definite D call. V gave up 5 bases and J gave up 4 bases, with 12 bases separating them. CDR3 length: 14 amino acids. The germline CDR1 and CDR2 sequences are LNHDA and SQIVND (reference sequence). The CDR3 loop reads CASSFWQSNQPQHF. The CDR3 bases are TGTGCCAGTAGTTTTTGGCAGTCTAATCAGCCCCAGCATTTT. Full variable domain (remainder filled in from reference TRBV19 and TRBJ1-5): DGGITQSPKYLFRKEGQNVTLSCEQNLNHDAMYWYRQDPGQGLRLIYYSQIVNDFQKGDIAEGYSVSREKKESFPLTVTSAQKNPTAFYLCASSFWQSNQPQHFGDGTRLSIL.

The chain joins TRBV5-4 to TRBJ1-2; TRBD1 is a possible D gene (5 bases). Looked up from germline, CDR1 is SGHNT and CDR2 is YYREEE (reference sequence). This CDR3 comprises 17 residues. Trimming pared 4 bases from V and 0 bases from J, leaving 19 bases between. Here the CDR3 DNA reads TGTGCCAGCAGCCTAATTACCCGACAGTTTTCTAACTATGGCTACACCTTC. Its protein product is CASSLITRQFSNYGYTF.

The CDR3: CASSPTSGGRTGANVLTF. The CDR3 bases are TGTGCCAGCAGCCCAACTAGCGGGGGTAGGACTGGGGCCAACGTCCTGACTTTC. The rearrangement links TRBV13 to TRBJ2-6; 11 nucleotides agree with TRBD2. Germline V gene data show CDR1 as PRHDT and CDR2 as FYEKMQ (reference sequence). Trimming cost V 5 bases and J 2 bases; bases outside gene matches: 8. The CDR3 sequence is 18 residues long.

The rearrangement uses TRBV16 and TRBJ1-2; 7 nucleotides match TRBD1. Germline loops: CDR1 KGHSY, CDR2 FQNENV. J gave up 1 base and V 4 bases, and 0 bases lay outside the gene matches. The CDR3 is 13 amino acids. CDR3 bases: TGTGCCAGCAGCCGACAGGGTAACTATGGCTACACCTTC. Protein: CASSRQGNYGYTF.

The J gene is TRBJ1-2, the V gene TRBV4-1, with unresolved D. Per germline, CDR1 MGHRA and CDR2 YSYEKL. V dropped 6 bases and J dropped 0 bases, with 11 bases sitting between them. The CDR3 consists of 14 residues. Here the CDR3 reads CASRRTAANYGYTF. CDR3 DNA: TGCGCCAGCAGACGGACGGCGGCTAACTATGGCTACACCTTC.

This chain uses TRBV9 with TRBJ2-5; the match to TRBD1 covers 7 bases. From germline, CDR1 is SGDLS and CDR2 YYNGEE. V lost 0 bases to trimming and J lost 1 base; unmatched junction nucleotides: 18. The CDR3 consists of 20 residues. The CDR3 protein is CASSVATGGRIPGGQETQYF. In nucleotides, the CDR3 is TGTGCCAGCAGCGTAGCTACTGGAGGAAGGATCCCAGGGGGCCAAGAGACCCAGTACTTC. Full variable domain (outside the CDR3, taken from reference TRBV9 and TRBJ2-5): DSGVTQTPKHLITATGQRVTLRCSPRSGDLSVYWYQQSLDQGLQFLIQYYNGEERAKGNILERFSAQQFPDLHSELNLSSLELGDSALYFCASSVATGGRIPGGQETQYFGPGTRLLVL.

The sample holds one count of this clone. V usage is TRBV4-3 and J usage is TRBJ2-3, with D possibly TRBD2 on 5 matching bases. Germline V gene data show CDR1 as LGHNA and CDR2 as YSLEER. V lost 0 bases and J 0 bases, leaving 13 bases between the germline ends. CDR3 length: 17 amino acids. The CDR3 reads CASSQDRRETSTDTQYF. The CDR3 DNA reads as TGCGCCAGCAGCCAAGACCGAAGGGAGACTAGCACAGATACGCAGTATTTT.

This clone was found once. In nucleotides, the CDR3 is TGCGCCAGCAGCCAAGAGGGACAGAGCTACAATGAGCAGTTCTTC. Protein: CASSQEGQSYNEQFF. The rearrangement uses TRBV4-1 and TRBJ2-1; 7 bases agree with TRBD1. Trimming at V came to 0 bases and at J to 3 bases, leaving 2 bases not matched to a gene. CDR1 and CDR2 from the germline V gene are MGHRA and YSYEKL. The CDR3 totals 15 residues.

With regard to this clone: The junction differs from germline at one of its ends, possibly a read error. The chain carries TRBV6-5 and TRBJ1-2, with a tentative D call TRBD1 (5 bases). The CDR3 covers 12 residues. CDR1 is MNHEY and CDR2 is SVGAGI in the germline V gene. The CDR3 coding sequence is TGTGCCAGCAGCTGGGACCGCATAATCCCCCACTTC. Its protein is CASSWDRIIPHF.

This clone has just a few counts. CDR3 nucleotides: TGCGCCAGCAGCTTGTCAGGCCGGGCGAACACCGGGGAGCTGTTTTTT. Translated: CASSLSGRANTGELFF. The V and J genes are TRBV5-1 and TRBJ2-2; no clear D gene. The germline V gene has CDR1 SGHRS and CDR2 YFSETQ. Trimming cost V 1 base and J 0 bases, with 10 bases left between them. The CDR3 extends over 16 amino acids.

The chain has TRBV29-1 and TRBJ1-1; 7 nucleotides align to TRBD1. V lost 6 bases and J lost 1; bases outside the gene matches: 8. CDR3 size: 14 residues. CDR1 is SQVTM and CDR2 is ANQGSEA in the germline V gene. The CDR3 sequence: CSVRAGTANTEAFF. In DNA form, the CDR3 reads TGCAGCGTGCGGGCTGGGACAGCGAACACTGAAGCTTTCTTT.

V and J are TRBV28 and TRBJ2-7; D gene uncertain. Trimming shortened V by 5 bases and J by 4 bases, and 12 bases separated the two germline ends. The CDR3 consists of 13 residues. Germline values: CDR1 MDHEN, CDR2 SYDVKM. The CDR3 here is CASSLPVPYEQYF. The DNA of the CDR3 is TGTGCCAGCAGTCTCCCAGTCCCTTACGAGCAGTACTTC.

This clone was seen just once. CDR3 DNA: TGTGCCAGCAGCTTACCCGCCGTGGGGGCCAACGTCCTGACTTTC. Protein product: CASSLPAVGANVLTF. This chain links TRBV7-8 with TRBJ2-6; D uncertain. Germline CDR1 reads SGHVS; CDR2 reads FQNEAQ. The CDR3 has 15 residues. V was pared by 2 bases and J by 4 bases, with 9 bases between. Looking up the rest from reference TRBV7-8 and TRBJ2-6 gives the full variable domain: GAGVSQSPRYKVAKRGQDVALRCDPISGHVSLFWYQQALGQGPEFLTYFQNEAQLDKSGLPSDRFFAERPEGSVSTLKIQRTQQEDSAVYLCASSLPAVGANVLTFGAGSRLTVL.

The chain employs TRBV7-6 and TRBJ2-3; 10 bases map to TRBD2. CDR1 is SGHVS, CDR2 FNYEAQ, per germline. V lost 1 base to trimming and J lost 0 bases; unmatched junction nucleotides: 7. The length of the CDR3 is 18 residues. The DNA for the CDR3 is TGTGCCAGCAGCTTAGGGCAGCGGGGGGGCCCCAGCACAGATACGCAGTATTTT. Translated, it gives CASSLGQRGGPSTDTQYF.

The J gene is TRBJ2-3, the V gene TRBV5-1; D is unclear. The germline CDR1 and CDR2 sequences are SGHRS and YFSETQ. V was trimmed by 2 bases and J by 0 bases, leaving 10 bases between them. This CDR3 spans 15 amino acids. The CDR3 DNA sequence: TGCGCCAGCAGCTTTGCGGCCCGGAGCACAGATACGCAGTATTTT. It codes for CASSFAARSTDTQYF.

The CDR3 DNA reads as TGTGCCAGCTCACCGAGGGCTGGGGACTATGGCTACACCTTC. Encoded protein: CASSPRAGDYGYTF. The genes are TRBV18 and TRBJ1-2; no definite D call. Germline V CDR1 and CDR2: KGHSH, LQKENI. This CDR3 has 14 residues. V was pared by 3 bases and J by 3 bases, with 11 bases between.

V is TRBV2 and J is TRBJ1-1; the D gene is possibly TRBD1 (6 bases). With 7 bases removed from V and 2 bases from J, the gap between germline ends came to 11 bases. The length of the CDR3 is 13 residues. From germline, CDR1 is SNHLY and CDR2 FYNNEI. In DNA form, the CDR3 reads TGTGCCAGCACTGCCAGGGGTAACACTGAAGCTTTCTTT. Its protein product is CASTARGNTEAFF. Full variable domain (remainder filled in from reference TRBV2 and TRBJ1-1): EPEVTQTPSHQVTQMGQEVILRCVPISNHLYFYWYRQILGQKVEFLVSFYNNEISEKSEIFDDQFSVERPDGSNFTLKIRSTKLEDSAMYFCASTARGNTEAFFGQGTRLTVV.

The V call is TRBV11-2, the J call TRBJ2-7, with D possibly called TRBD1 or TRBD2 (5 bases each). The V end was cut by 3 bases, the J end by 13 bases, with 16 bases between. This CDR3 comprises 12 residues. CDR1 SGHAT and CDR2 FQNNGV come from the germline V gene. CDR3 sequence reads: CASSLTGGPAYF. CDR3 coding DNA: TGTGCCAGCAGCTTGACTGGGGGACCGGCTTACTTC.

The chain has TRBV4-3 and TRBJ2-7; possible D gene TRBD2, 6 bases. The CDR3 covers 16 residues. Looked up from germline, CDR1 is LGHNA and CDR2 is YSLEER. Trimming pared 1 base from V and 2 bases from J, leaving 15 bases between. DNA for the CDR3: TGCGCCAGCAGCCAAGCCGCCGGGGGAGCCCCCTACGAGCAGTACTTC. It specifies CASSQAAGGAPYEQYF.

This CDR3 reads CASSQDSGTAVSEAFF. Written as DNA, the CDR3 is TGCGCCAGCAGCCAAGATAGCGGGACAGCAGTATCTGAAGCTTTCTTT. The chain couples TRBV4-1 to TRBJ1-1; 7 bases match TRBD1. This CDR3 is built from 16 residues. Germline assignment: CDR1 MGHRA and CDR2 YSYEKL. Losses at the gene ends were 0 bases for V and 6 bases for J; bases not matched to a gene: 10.

For this clone: The junction differs from germline at one of its ends, possibly a read error. V is TRBV2 and J is TRBJ1-3; 7 bases align to TRBD1. Germline V gives CDR1 SNHLY, CDR2 FYNNEI. This CDR3 is built from 14 residues. The CDR3 nucleotides read TGTGCCAGCAGGGGAACAGGGGCTGGGAACACCATATATTTT. Protein sequence: CASRGTGAGNTIYF.

The chain uses TRBV6-5 and TRBJ1-6; TRBD1 matches at 8 bases. Germline V gene data show CDR1 as MNHEY and CDR2 as SVGAGI. The CDR3 sequence is 13 residues long. Trimming removed 6 bases from V and 9 bases from J; junction bases left unmatched: 4. CDR3 in amino acids: CASRNRGGSPLHF. The CDR3 DNA sequence: TGTGCCAGCAGGAACAGGGGGGGTTCACCCCTCCACTTT.

The rearrangement uses TRBV7-9 and TRBJ1-2; the match to TRBD1 covers 7 bases. The length of the CDR3 is 18 residues. V dropped 2 bases and J dropped 2; count of bases not matched to a gene: 14. Germline CDR1 is SEHNR and CDR2 is FQNEAQ (reference sequence). The CDR3 DNA sequence: TGTGCCAGCAGCTTAAGCAGGACAGGTGGTCGAAAAAACTATGGCTACACCTTC. It yields the protein CASSLSRTGGRKNYGYTF.